The 21 T cell receptor beta chains below come from one sample, sequenced in a study of PD-1 blockade in classical Hodgkin lymphoma (dated by TCRdb to 2019 to 2021). The method behind the library was the immunoSEQ multiplex PCR assay. TCRdb stores this immuneACCESS table with in-frame sequences only. Part of the clones is absent; in the studies checked, under half of the shortfall reflects unresolved V genes, and no reason is known for the rest. For this sample the table gives tens of thousands of clones, of which roughly 90% were detected only once. Clones ranked in the top ten supply under 4% of the sample. This sample's time point label indicates: newly diagnosed, previously untreated cHL patient sample. The sample comprised peripheral blood mononuclear cells (PBMCs). All receptors derive from a human donor with classical Hodgkin lymphoma.

The chain links TRBV6-4 to TRBJ2-1; 10 bases align to TRBD2. The germline gives CDR1 MRHNA, CDR2 SNTAGT. V lost 3 bases to trimming and J lost 4 bases; unmatched junction nucleotides: 9. The CDR3 consists of 17 residues. DNA for the CDR3: TGTGCCAGCAGTGAGGGGTTCGGAGCGGGAGGGTACAATGAGCAGTTCTTC. Translated: CASSEGFGAGGYNEQFF.

The J gene is TRBJ1-2, the V gene TRBV7-2, with 7 bases identical to TRBD1. V shed 3 bases and J 4 bases; nucleotides not matched to a gene: 8. This CDR3 comprises 15 residues. CDR1 and CDR2 (germline): SGHTA, FQGNSA. CDR3 sequence reads: CASSFDRASTYGYTF. The CDR3 region has the DNA TGTGCCAGCAGCTTTGACAGGGCATCGACCTATGGCTACACCTTC.

The genes are TRBV29-1 and TRBJ1-1, with D perhaps TRBD1 (6 bases). The CDR3 has 13 amino acids. The ends were cut back, 5 bases at V and 1 base at J, with 11 bases in the middle. Germline V lookup: CDR1 SQVTM, CDR2 ANQGSEA. The CDR3 spells CSVLQGGNTEAFF. In nucleotides, the CDR3 is TGCAGCGTTTTACAGGGCGGGAACACTGAAGCTTTCTTT.

The chain carries TRBV6-5 and TRBJ1-5; no definite D call. In germline, CDR1 is MNHEY, CDR2 SVGAGI. CDR3 length: 13 residues. Trimming pared 2 bases from V and 0 bases from J, leaving 2 bases between. CDR3 protein: CASSYDSNQPQHF. CDR3 bases: TGTGCCAGCAGTTACGATAGCAATCAGCCCCAGCATTTT.

The genes are TRBV30 and TRBJ2-7, with D perhaps matching TRBD2 (5 bases). The germline CDR1 and CDR2 sequences are GTSNPN and SVGIG (reference sequence). V shed 3 bases and J shed 4 bases, with 7 bases lying between them. The CDR3 loop spans 11 amino acids. The CDR3 loop reads CAWSGKYEQYF. The CDR3 DNA reads as TGTGCCTGGAGCGGGAAATACGAGCAGTACTTC.

This chain joins TRBV29-1 and TRBJ2-1; 11 bases fit TRBD2. The CDR3 totals 15 residues. V shed 4 bases and J 1 base; nucleotides not matched to a gene: 3. The germline V gene has CDR1 SQVTM and CDR2 ANQGSEA. DNA for the CDR3: TGCAGCGTTGGATTAGCGGGAGGGTCCTACAATGAGCAGTTCTTC. Translating it yields CSVGLAGGSYNEQFF.

The chain uses TRBV29-1 and TRBJ2-1, with D possibly being TRBD1 or TRBD2 (6 bases each). This CDR3 is built from 14 residues. V was clipped by 3 bases and J by 5 bases, with 14 bases between them. In germline, CDR1 is SQVTM, CDR2 ANQGSEA. Written as DNA, the CDR3 is TGCAGCGTTGAGGTCTGGGGGGCCCACAATGAGCAGTTCTTC. It is translated as CSVEVWGAHNEQFF.

The chain is built from TRBV18 and TRBJ1-5, with 10 bases aligning to TRBD1. V lost 5 bases, J lost 7 bases, and 8 bases stayed unmatched. The CDR3 runs 15 residues. Germline V lookup: CDR1 KGHSH, CDR2 LQKENI. The CDR3 sequence: CASSSTGQGVQPQHF. The DNA of the CDR3 is TGTGCCAGCTCATCTACCGGACAGGGGGTCCAGCCCCAGCATTTT.

The rearrangement uses TRBV11-3 and TRBJ2-1, with a tentative D call TRBD1 (6 bases). Trimming shortened V by 2 bases and J by 4 bases, and 15 bases separated the two germline ends. Looked up from germline, CDR1 is SGHNT and CDR2 is YENEEA. The CDR3 is 16 residues long. CDR3 sequence (DNA): TGTGCCAGCAGCTTACCAGGGGCCTTACCATACAATGAGCAGTTCTTC. Its protein is CASSLPGALPYNEQFF. Together with reference TRBV11-3 and TRBJ2-1, the CDR3 gives the full variable domain: EAGVVQSPRYKIIEKKQPVAFWCNPISGHNTLYWYLQNLGQGPELLIRYENEEAVDDSQLPKDRFSAERLKGVDSTLKIQPAELGDSAVYLCASSLPGALPYNEQFFGPGTRLTVL.

V is TRBV7-3 and J is TRBJ2-7; 8 nucleotides align to TRBD1. The V segment lost 5 bases and the J segment 3 bases; nucleotides outside the gene matches: 12. Per germline, CDR1 SGHTA and CDR2 FQGTGA. The CDR3 is 16 residues long. The DNA for the CDR3 is TGTGCCAGCAGCCCATCGGCGACAGGGGCCAGCTACGAGCAGTACTTC. Its protein is CASSPSATGASYEQYF.

The rearrangement links TRBV7-9 to TRBJ1-6, with D possibly being TRBD1 (5 bases). The length of the CDR3 is 15 residues. Trimming pared 4 bases from V and 2 bases from J, leaving 9 bases between. CDR1 SEHNR and CDR2 FQNEAQ come from the germline V gene (reference sequence). CDR3 nucleotide sequence: TGTGCCAGCAGCTCGCGACAGCCCTATAATTCACCCCTCCACTTT. It is translated as CASSSRQPYNSPLHF.

The rearrangement joins TRBV28 to TRBJ1-2, with 7 nucleotides matching TRBD1. Germline V CDR1 and CDR2: MDHEN, SYDVKM. The length of the CDR3 is 13 residues. J lost 5 bases, V lost 8 bases, and 8 bases had no gene match. For the CDR3, the DNA is TGTGCCAGCCTAGAAGGGGGCTCGTATGGCTACACCTTC. Translated, it gives CASLEGGSYGYTF.

The chain uses TRBV4-1 and TRBJ2-2; 8 nucleotides align to TRBD1. The CDR3 spans 16 residues. Per germline, CDR1 MGHRA and CDR2 YSYEKL. Germline trimming cut 4 bases from V and 1 base from J; bases unmatched to any gene: 5. CDR3 nucleotide sequence: TGCGCCAGCAGCCGCTCGACAGGGGAGAACACCGGGGAGCTGTTTTTT. Translating gives CASSRSTGENTGELFF.

The chain has TRBV5-6 and TRBJ2-1; no reliable D call. The germline V gene has CDR1 SGHDT and CDR2 YYEEEE. The CDR3 is 14 amino acids. V was clipped by 0 bases and J by 7 bases, with 11 bases between them. The CDR3 DNA is TGTGCCAGCAGCTTGGAAGGGCTAGGTAATGAGCAGTTCTTC. Its protein product is CASSLEGLGNEQFF.

The chain combines TRBV6-1 with TRBJ2-7; D unclear. From germline, CDR1 is MNHNS and CDR2 SASEGT. V lost 3 bases and J lost 2, with 11 bases in between. The CDR3 covers 14 residues. The CDR3: CASSDPVQAYEQYF. The CDR3 nucleotides are TGTGCCAGCAGTGATCCGGTCCAGGCCTACGAGCAGTACTTC.

By proportion, this clone is medium-sized (0.01 to 0.1%). The J gene is TRBJ2-7, the V gene TRBV18, with TRBD2 as a possible D gene (8 bases). CDR3 length equals 20 residues. Between the trimmed V and J ends, which lost 0 bases and 3 bases, there was a span of 27 bases. CDR1 is KGHSH, CDR2 LQKENI, per germline. CDR3 bases: TGTGCCAGCTCACCACCAGGAGGACAGGTCTTTCCGGGAGGGATCTACGAGCAGTACTTC. Translation: CASSPPGGQVFPGGIYEQYF.

This chain links TRBV30 with TRBJ1-5; 8 bases fit TRBD1. V lost 1 base to trimming and J lost 6 bases; unmatched junction nucleotides: 8. Germline CDR1 reads GTSNPN; CDR2 reads SVGIG (reference sequence). CDR3 length: 15 residues. As DNA, the CDR3 is TGTGCCTGGAGTGGAGGACAGGGTAGCCCTCAGCCCCAGCATTTT. Amino acids: CAWSGGQGSPQPQHF.

CDR3 in amino acids: CAISGQGGQETQYF. In DNA form, the CDR3 reads TGTGCCATCAGTGGACAGGGTGGCCAAGAGACCCAGTACTTC. The chain uses TRBV10-3 and TRBJ2-5, with 7 bases that match TRBD1. The CDR3 sequence is 14 residues long. V was pared by 4 bases and J by 1 base, with 3 bases of the junction left unmatched. Per the germline V gene, CDR1 is ENHRY and CDR2 is SYGVKD.

The V and J genes are TRBV18 and TRBJ1-4, with D perhaps TRBD1 (5 bases). Trimming took 4 bases from V and 0 from J, leaving 15 bases between them. The germline gives CDR1 KGHSH, CDR2 LQKENI. The CDR3 length is 17 residues. The CDR3 region is CASSLGTPRATNEKLFF. The DNA for the CDR3 is TGTGCCAGCTCACTAGGGACTCCCAGAGCAACTAATGAAAAACTGTTTTTT.

The CDR3 loop reads CASSFDMYSEQYF. The CDR3 nucleotides read TGCGCCAGCAGCTTCGATATGTACAGCGAGCAGTACTTC. This chain links TRBV5-1 with TRBJ2-7, with D unresolved. The CDR3 length is 13 residues. V was clipped by 2 bases and J by 6 bases, with 12 bases between them. Germline CDR1 reads SGHRS; CDR2 reads YFSETQ.

The J gene is TRBJ2-7, the V gene TRBV11-2, with TRBD1 matching 8 bases. The CDR3 runs 15 residues. With V trimmed by 4 bases and J by 0 bases, 5 bases remained unmatched. Germline lookup yields CDR1 SGHAT and CDR2 FQNNGV. The CDR3 sequence: CASSWTGLGSYEQYF. The CDR3 DNA reads TGTGCCAGCAGCTGGACAGGGCTGGGCTCCTACGAGCAGTACTTC.